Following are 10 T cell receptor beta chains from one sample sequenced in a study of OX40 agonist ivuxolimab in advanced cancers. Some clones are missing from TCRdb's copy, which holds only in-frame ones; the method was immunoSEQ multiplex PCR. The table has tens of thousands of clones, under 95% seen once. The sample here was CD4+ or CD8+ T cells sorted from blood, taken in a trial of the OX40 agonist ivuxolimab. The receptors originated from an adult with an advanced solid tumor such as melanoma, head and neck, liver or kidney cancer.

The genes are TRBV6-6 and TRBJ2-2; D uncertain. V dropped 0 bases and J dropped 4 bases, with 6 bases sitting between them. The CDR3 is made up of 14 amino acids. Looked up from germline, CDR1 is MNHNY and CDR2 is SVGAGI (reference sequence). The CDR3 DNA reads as TGTGCCAGCAGTTACTCGGTCCCCACCGGGGAGCTGTTTTTT. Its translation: CASSYSVPTGELFF.

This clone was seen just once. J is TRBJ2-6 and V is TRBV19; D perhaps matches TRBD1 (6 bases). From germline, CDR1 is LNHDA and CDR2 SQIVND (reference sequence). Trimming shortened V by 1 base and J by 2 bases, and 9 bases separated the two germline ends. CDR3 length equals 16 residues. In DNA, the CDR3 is TGTGCCAGTAGTATAGGGGGGCCCCCTGGGGCCAACGTCCTGACTTTC. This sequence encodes CASSIGGPPGANVLTF.

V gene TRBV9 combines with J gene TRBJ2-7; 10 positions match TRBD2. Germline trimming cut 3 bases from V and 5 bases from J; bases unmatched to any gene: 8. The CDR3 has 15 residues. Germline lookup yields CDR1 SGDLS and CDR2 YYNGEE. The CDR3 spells CASSARVAGGDEQYF. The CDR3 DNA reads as TGTGCCAGCAGCGCAAGAGTAGCGGGGGGCGACGAGCAGTACTTC.

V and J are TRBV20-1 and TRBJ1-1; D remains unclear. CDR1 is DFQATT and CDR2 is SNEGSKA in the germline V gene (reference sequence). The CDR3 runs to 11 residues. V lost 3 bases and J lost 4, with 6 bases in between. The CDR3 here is CSARLGTEAFF. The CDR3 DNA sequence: TGCAGTGCTAGGTTGGGCACTGAAGCTTTCTTT.

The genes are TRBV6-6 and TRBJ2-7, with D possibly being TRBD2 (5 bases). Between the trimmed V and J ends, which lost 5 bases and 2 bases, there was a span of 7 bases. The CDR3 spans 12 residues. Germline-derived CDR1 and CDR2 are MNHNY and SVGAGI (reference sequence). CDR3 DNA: TGTGCCAGCAGTGAGGGCACCTACGAGCAGTACTTC. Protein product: CASSEGTYEQYF.

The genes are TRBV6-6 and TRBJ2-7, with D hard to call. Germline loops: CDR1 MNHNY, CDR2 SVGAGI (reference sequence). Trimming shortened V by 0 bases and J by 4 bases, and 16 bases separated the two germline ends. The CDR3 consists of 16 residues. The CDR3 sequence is CASSYSETPPVYEQYF. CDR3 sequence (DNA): TGTGCCAGCAGTTACTCGGAGACCCCGCCGGTTTACGAGCAGTACTTC.

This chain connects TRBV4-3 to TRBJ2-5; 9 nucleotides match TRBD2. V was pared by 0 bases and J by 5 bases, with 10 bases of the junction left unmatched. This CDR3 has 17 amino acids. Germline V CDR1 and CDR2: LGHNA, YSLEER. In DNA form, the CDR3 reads TGCGCCAGCAGCCAAGATTGGGCTAGCGGGGAGGGGGAGACCCAGTACTTC. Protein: CASSQDWASGEGETQYF.

The CDR3 DNA reads TGTGCCAGTAGTATTGGGGGCTCCAGCACTGAAGCTTTCTTT. Its protein product is CASSIGGSSTEAFF. V usage is TRBV19 and J usage is TRBJ1-1; maybe TRBD1 (6 bases). The germline V and J ends were trimmed by 3 bases and 4 bases, with 12 bases remaining between them. The CDR3 runs to 14 residues. The germline gives CDR1 LNHDA, CDR2 SQIVND (reference sequence).

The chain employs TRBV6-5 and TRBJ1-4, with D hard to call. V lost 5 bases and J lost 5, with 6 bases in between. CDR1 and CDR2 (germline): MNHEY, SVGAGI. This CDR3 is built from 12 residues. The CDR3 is CASSRLNEKLFF. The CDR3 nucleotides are TGTGCCAGCAGTCGCCTCAATGAAAAACTGTTTTTT.

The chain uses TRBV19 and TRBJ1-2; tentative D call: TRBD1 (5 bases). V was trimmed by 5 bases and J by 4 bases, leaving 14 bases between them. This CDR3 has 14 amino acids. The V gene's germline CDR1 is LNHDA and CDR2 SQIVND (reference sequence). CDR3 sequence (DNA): TGTGCCAGTAGTGATGGGAGGGGAACCTATGGCTACACCTTC. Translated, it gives CASSDGRGTYGYTF.